The source of this T cell receptor beta chain is a study of blood T cell repertoires in COVID-19. Background on the study: Acute and convalescent COVID-19 samples came from the United States, Italy and Spain.

The V gene's germline CDR1 is SGHTA and CDR2 FQGNSA. Trimming cost V 3 bases and J 4 bases; bases outside gene matches: 6. This CDR3 spans 16 amino acids. Generated by immunoSEQ multiplex PCR, the TCRdb table keeps only in-frame clones and is missing some. The table records roughly 150,000 clones, around four fifths of them present only once. The sequence was obtained from a man in his 60s who had recovered from COVID-19. V usage is TRBV7-2 and J usage is TRBJ2-2; 9 bases fit TRBD2. Sequences were obtained from peripheral blood. This CDR3 is CASSFIAGVSTGELFF. The DNA for the CDR3 is TGTGCCAGCAGCTTCATAGCGGGAGTGAGCACCGGGGAGCTGTTTTTT.